This paragraph covers one T cell receptor beta chain sequence. This entry comes from a study of OX40 agonist ivuxolimab in advanced cancers. For the study at large: Six ivuxolimab dose levels, 0.01 to 10 mg/kg, were given intravenously every 2 weeks. Earlier treatment with anti-PD-1, anti-PD-L1 or anti-CTLA-4 was permitted, and around 36% had received some. Partial responses occurred in Three dose-escalation patients, one with hepatocellular carcinoma and two with cutaneous melanoma.

Clones were sequenced by immunoSEQ multiplex PCR, and TCRdb holds only the in-frame ones, with some missing. Of around 82,000 clones in the sample, around 90% were seen once. The sampling schedule covered blood at baseline, cycle 4 day 1, and cycle 7 day 1. This CDR3 spans 11 amino acids. Germline CDR1 ENHRY, CDR2 SYGVKD. Trimming pared 10 bases from V and 3 bases from J, leaving 9 bases between. The rearrangement links TRBV10-3 to TRBJ1-2, with a weak D call TRBD1 (6 bases). Sequencing was performed on CD4+ or CD8+ T cells sorted from blood, taken in a trial of the OX40 agonist ivuxolimab. This TCR came from an adult with an advanced solid tumor such as melanoma, head and neck, liver or kidney cancer. The CDR3 loop is CATQGDYGYTF. In DNA form, the CDR3 reads TGTGCCACACAGGGCGACTATGGCTACACCTTC.